The clone carrying this T cell receptor (beta chain) has a handful of counts. Its antigen is unidentified. In TCRdb, the reads were re-called with MiXCR into one record per CDR3 protein. The sample carries under 300,000 distinct CDR3 sequences, approximately 15% recorded once. The data stem from a study of T cell repertoires in cytomegalovirus infection. Study information: Public TCR beta signature analysis indicated the presence of both CMV infection and matching HLA type. Study outcomes and limitations: Dominating the ex vivo response were HLA-C-restricted CMV-specific TCR beta clonotypes. Adding up the frequency of public TCR beta families identified people who carried CMV plus the relevant HLA.

The source material was CD8+ T cells from PBMCs. This TCR came from a human donor in good health (CMV status not recorded). Some clones in this sample may be carry-over from other donors' samples.

The CDR3 reads CASLGPTGELFF. CDR3 sequence (DNA): TGTGCCAGCCTTGGCCCCACCGGGGAGCTGTTTTTT. The rearrangement uses TRBV7-9 and TRBJ2-2; D is unclear. V was pared by 8 bases and J by 4 bases, with 8 bases between. Germline CDR1 SEHNR, CDR2 FQNEAQ (reference sequence). This CDR3 is built from 12 residues.